These 4 T cell receptor beta chains share one sample of origin, sequenced in a study of control samples from healthy donors and cancer patients. Measured with immunoSEQ multiplex PCR; TCRdb has only the in-frame clones, and not every one. The sample carries 250,000 to 300,000 clones, over 70% recorded once. Source material: PBMCs. All receptors come from a woman in her sixties with lung cancer.

The chain combines TRBV29-1 with TRBJ2-7, with 8 bases aligning to TRBD1. The germline gives CDR1 SQVTM, CDR2 ANQGSEA. Germline trimming cut 4 bases from V and 6 bases from J; bases unmatched to any gene: 14. The CDR3 runs to 15 residues. The CDR3 DNA sequence: TGCAGCGTTGGACCCTCCGGACAGGGTGTTGGCGAGCAGTACTTC. This sequence encodes CSVGPSGQGVGEQYF.

In this sample, this clone turned up a few times. The chain employs TRBV9 and TRBJ1-5; D possibly corresponds to TRBD1 (5 bases). Trimming pared 3 bases from V and 3 bases from J, leaving 10 bases between. CDR1 is SGDLS, CDR2 YYNGEE, per germline. The CDR3 consists of 14 residues. The CDR3 spells CASSAGLINQPQHF. CDR3 bases: TGTGCCAGCAGCGCAGGGCTGATCAATCAGCCCCAGCATTTT.

V is TRBV5-1 and J is TRBJ1-5, with D possibly being TRBD1 (5 bases). From germline, CDR1 is SGHRS and CDR2 YFSETQ. The CDR3 sequence is 15 residues long. The V gene lost 0 bases and the J gene lost 3 bases, with 10 bases spanning the gap. DNA for the CDR3: TGCGCCAGCAGCTTGGGCGGGGGAGTCAATCAGCCCCAGCATTTT. Translation gives CASSLGGGVNQPQHF.

The V call is TRBV27, the J call TRBJ2-3, with D hard to call. The CDR3 covers 12 residues. Looked up from germline, CDR1 is MNHEY and CDR2 is SMNVEV (reference sequence). Trimming pared 5 bases from V and 3 bases from J, leaving 6 bases between. The DNA for the CDR3 is TGTGCCAGCAGTGGATGGACAGATACGCAGTATTTT. Protein product: CASSGWTDTQYF.